A single T cell receptor (beta chain) is shown here with its context. Primers included in the PCR were 60 Vbeta and 13 Jbeta primers. The data were produced by immunoSEQ multiplex PCR, yet TCRdb's version contains in-frame clones alone and is incomplete. The repertoire holds 130,000 or so clones, with roughly four fifths as singletons. J lost 6 bases, V lost 3 bases, and 16 bases had no gene match. CDR1 is SGDLS, CDR2 YYNGEE, per germline. The CDR3 runs to 17 residues. This sample was taken from a study of cytomegalovirus exposure and HLA in healthy donors. This sequence was found in a man aged 18 to 29 in good health and CMV-seropositive. The chain employs TRBV9 and TRBJ2-3; the match to TRBD2 covers 7 bases. The sequenced sample consisted of PBMCs. CDR3 sequence (DNA): TGTGCCAGCAGCGGAAGCCCGGGACTACTAGGGGAGGATACGCAGTATTTT. It yields the protein CASSGSPGLLGEDTQYF.